The clone carrying this TCR beta chain turned up a few times. The antigen remains unidentified. Trimming removed 5 bases from V and 4 bases from J, with 11 bases in between. Germline loops: CDR1 SGHTA, CDR2 FQGNSA. CDR3 size: 13 residues. One entry per CDR3 protein, called by TCRdb with MiXCR from the 5' RACE reads. This sample has approximately 250,000 distinct CDR3 sequences, with over 15% found just once. The data derive from a study of T-cell memory formation after mild COVID-19. For the study at large: The two donors had largely donor-specific TCR clusters.

Study outcomes and limitations: Detection of some responders pre-infection suggested pre-existing cross-reactive memory T cells participated. Day 15 to 85 contracting clones showed balanced CD4/CD8; later expanders leaned CD4+.

The chain joins TRBV7-2 to TRBJ1-2; possibly TRBD1 for D (5 bases). The specimen was PBMCs or a T cell subset sorted from them (not recorded which). The TCR comes from a man younger than 35 who had mild COVID-19 (a few samples of this study predate the infection). Cell type and time point are not known. In nucleotides, the CDR3 is TGTGCCAGCAGCCGGGACGGTGTCTATGGCTACACCTTC. Amino acids: CASSRDGVYGYTF.